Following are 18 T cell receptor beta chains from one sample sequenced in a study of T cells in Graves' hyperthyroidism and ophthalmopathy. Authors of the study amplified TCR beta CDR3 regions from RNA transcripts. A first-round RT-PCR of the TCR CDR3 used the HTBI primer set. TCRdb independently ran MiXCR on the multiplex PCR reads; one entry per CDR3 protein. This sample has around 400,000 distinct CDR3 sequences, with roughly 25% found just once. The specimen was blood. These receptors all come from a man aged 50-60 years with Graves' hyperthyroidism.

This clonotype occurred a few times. CDR3 sequence: CAWRPQGIYGYTF. The CDR3 DNA follows: TGTGCCTGGAGACCCCAGGGGATCTATGGCTACACCTTC. V and J are TRBV30 and TRBJ1-2; D might be TRBD1 (6 bases). V was trimmed by 3 bases and J by 4 bases, leaving 12 bases between them. Germline V CDR1 and CDR2: GTSNPN, SVGIG (reference sequence). The CDR3 totals 13 residues.

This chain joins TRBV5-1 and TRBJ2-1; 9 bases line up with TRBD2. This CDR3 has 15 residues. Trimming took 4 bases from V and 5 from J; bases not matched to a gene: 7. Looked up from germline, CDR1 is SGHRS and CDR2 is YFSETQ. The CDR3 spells CASSQTSGTHNEQFF. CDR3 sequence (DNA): TGCGCCAGCAGCCAGACTAGCGGAACTCACAATGAGCAGTTCTTC.

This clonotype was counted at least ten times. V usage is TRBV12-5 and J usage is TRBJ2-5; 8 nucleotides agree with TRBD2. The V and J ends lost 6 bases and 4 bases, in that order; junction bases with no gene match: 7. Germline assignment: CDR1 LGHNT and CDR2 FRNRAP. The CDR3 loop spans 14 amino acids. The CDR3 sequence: CASGERTSRETQYF. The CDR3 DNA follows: TGTGCTAGTGGGGAACGGACTAGCAGAGAGACCCAGTACTTC.

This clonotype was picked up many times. The CDR3 is CSASEQLGTDTQYF. CDR3 nucleotides: TGCAGTGCTAGTGAACAGTTAGGCACAGATACGCAGTATTTT. V is TRBV20-1 and J is TRBJ2-3, with D uncertain. The CDR3 runs 14 residues. Germline values: CDR1 DFQATT, CDR2 SNEGSKA (reference sequence). V lost 3 bases and J 1 base, leaving 11 bases between the germline ends.

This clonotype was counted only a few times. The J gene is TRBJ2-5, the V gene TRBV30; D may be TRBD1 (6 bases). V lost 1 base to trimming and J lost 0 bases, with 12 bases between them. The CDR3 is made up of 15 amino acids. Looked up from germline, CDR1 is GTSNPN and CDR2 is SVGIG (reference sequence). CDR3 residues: CAWSAGTQDQETQYF. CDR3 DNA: TGTGCCTGGAGTGCCGGGACACAGGACCAAGAGACCCAGTACTTC.

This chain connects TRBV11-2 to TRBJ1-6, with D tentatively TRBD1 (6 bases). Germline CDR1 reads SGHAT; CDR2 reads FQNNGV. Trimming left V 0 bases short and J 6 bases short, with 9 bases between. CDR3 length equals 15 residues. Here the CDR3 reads CASSLEPGANSPLHF. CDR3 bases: TGTGCCAGCAGCTTAGAGCCGGGGGCTAATTCACCCCTCCACTTT.

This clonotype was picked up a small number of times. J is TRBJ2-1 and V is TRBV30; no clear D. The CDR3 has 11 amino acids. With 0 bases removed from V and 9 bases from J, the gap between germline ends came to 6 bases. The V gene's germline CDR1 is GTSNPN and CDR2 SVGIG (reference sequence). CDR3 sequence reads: CAWSVLGEQFF. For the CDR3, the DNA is TGTGCCTGGAGTGTTCTCGGTGAGCAGTTCTTC.

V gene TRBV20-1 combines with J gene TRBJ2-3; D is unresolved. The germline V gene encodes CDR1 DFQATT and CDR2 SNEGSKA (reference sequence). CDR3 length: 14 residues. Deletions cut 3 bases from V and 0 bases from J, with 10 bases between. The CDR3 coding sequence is TGCAGTGCTAGTCGACACCTTAGCACAGATACGCAGTATTTT. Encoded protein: CSASRHLSTDTQYF.

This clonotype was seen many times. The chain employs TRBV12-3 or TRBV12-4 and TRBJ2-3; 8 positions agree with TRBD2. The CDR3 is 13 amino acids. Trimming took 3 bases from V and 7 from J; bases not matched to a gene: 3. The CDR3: CASSLSGGNTQYF. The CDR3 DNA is TGTGCCAGCAGTTTGAGCGGGGGAAATACGCAGTATTTT.

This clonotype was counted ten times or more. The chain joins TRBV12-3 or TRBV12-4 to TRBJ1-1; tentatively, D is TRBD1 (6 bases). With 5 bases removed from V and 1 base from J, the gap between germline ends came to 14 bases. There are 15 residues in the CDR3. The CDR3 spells CASSLPDRPNTEAFF. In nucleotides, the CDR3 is TGTGCCAGCAGTCTCCCGGACAGACCGAACACTGAAGCTTTCTTT.

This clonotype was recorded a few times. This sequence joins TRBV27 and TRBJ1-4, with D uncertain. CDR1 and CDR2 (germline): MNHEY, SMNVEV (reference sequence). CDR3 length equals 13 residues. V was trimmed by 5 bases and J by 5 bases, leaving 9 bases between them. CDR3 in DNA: TGTGCCAGCAGTGGGCTGAGAAATGAAAAACTGTTTTTT. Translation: CASSGLRNEKLFF.

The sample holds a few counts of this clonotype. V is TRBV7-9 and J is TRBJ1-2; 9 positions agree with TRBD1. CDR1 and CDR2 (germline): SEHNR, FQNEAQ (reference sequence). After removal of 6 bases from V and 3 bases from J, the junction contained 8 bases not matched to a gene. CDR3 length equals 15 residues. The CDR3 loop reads CASRFGQGRDYGYTF. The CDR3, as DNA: TGTGCCAGCAGATTCGGACAGGGGAGGGACTATGGCTACACCTTC.

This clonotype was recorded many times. CDR3 residues: CASSEYTGENYGYTF. CDR3 coding DNA: TGTGCCAGCAGTGAATACACAGGGGAGAACTATGGCTACACCTTC. This chain joins TRBV6-1 and TRBJ1-2, with TRBD1 identical over 7 bases. The CDR3 spans 15 residues. V lost 2 bases and J lost 2; bases outside the gene matches: 5. CDR1 is MNHNS and CDR2 is SASEGT in the germline V gene.

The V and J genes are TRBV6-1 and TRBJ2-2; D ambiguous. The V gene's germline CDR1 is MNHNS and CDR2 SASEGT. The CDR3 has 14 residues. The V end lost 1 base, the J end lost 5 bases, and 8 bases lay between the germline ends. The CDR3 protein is CASSEVDLTGELFF. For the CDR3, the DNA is TGTGCCAGCAGTGAAGTGGATTTAACCGGGGAGCTGTTTTTT.

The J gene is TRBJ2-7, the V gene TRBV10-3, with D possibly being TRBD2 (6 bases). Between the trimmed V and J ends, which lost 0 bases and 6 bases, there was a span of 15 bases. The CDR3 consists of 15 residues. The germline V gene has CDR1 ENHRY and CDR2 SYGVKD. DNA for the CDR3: TGTGCCATCAGTGAGTCGGCAGCCAGCGGGTCCGAGCAGTACTTC. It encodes CAISESAASGSEQYF.

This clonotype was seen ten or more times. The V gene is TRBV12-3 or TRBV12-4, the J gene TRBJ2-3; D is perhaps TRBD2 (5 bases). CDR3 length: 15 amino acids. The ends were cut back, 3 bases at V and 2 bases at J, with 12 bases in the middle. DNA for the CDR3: TGTGCCAGCAGTTTGGCTAGCCTGTCCACAGATACGCAGTATTTT. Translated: CASSLASLSTDTQYF.

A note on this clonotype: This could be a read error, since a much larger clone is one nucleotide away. The CDR3 reads CSAQVMNTEALF. The CDR3 nucleotides are TGCAGCGCACAGGTCATGAACACTGAAGCTCTCTTT. The genes are TRBV29-1 and TRBJ1-1, with D perhaps TRBD1 (5 bases). CDR3 length: 12 residues. The germline gives CDR1 SQVTM, CDR2 ANQGSEA.

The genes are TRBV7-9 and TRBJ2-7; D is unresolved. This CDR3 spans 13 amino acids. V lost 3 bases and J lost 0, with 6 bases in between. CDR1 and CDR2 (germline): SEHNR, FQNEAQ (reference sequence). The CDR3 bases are TGTGCCAGCAGCTTCACGGTCTCCTACGAGCAGTACTTC. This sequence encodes CASSFTVSYEQYF.